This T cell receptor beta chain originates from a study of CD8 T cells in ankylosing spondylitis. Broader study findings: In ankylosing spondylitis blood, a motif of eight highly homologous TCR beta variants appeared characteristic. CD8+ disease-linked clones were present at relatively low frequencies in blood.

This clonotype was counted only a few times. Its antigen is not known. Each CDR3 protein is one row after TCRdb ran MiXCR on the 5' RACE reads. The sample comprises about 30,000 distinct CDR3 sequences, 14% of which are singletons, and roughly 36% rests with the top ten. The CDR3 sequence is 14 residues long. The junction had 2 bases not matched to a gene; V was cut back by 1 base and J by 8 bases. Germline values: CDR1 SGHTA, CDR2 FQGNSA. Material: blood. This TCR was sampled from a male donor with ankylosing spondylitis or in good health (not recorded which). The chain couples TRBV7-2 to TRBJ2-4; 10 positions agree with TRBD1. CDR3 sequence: CASSLGQGADIQYF. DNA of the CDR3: TGTGCCAGCAGCTTAGGACAGGGGGCGGACATTCAGTACTTC.